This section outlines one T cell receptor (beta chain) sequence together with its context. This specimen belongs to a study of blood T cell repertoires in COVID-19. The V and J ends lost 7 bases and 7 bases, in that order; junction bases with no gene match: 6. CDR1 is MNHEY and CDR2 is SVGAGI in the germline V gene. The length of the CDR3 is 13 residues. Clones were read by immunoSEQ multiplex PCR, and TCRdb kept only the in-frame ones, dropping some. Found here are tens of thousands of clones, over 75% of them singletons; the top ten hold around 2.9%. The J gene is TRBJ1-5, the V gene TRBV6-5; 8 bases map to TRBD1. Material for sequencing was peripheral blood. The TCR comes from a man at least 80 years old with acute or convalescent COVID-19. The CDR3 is CASIGTGQQPQHF. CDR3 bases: TGTGCCAGCATCGGGACAGGCCAACAGCCCCAGCATTTT.